The present entry profiles one T cell receptor (beta chain) with its context. Antigen unknown. The authors extracted RNA and reverse transcribed it into cDNA as the sequencing template. Clones were sequenced by immunoSEQ multiplex PCR, and TCRdb holds only the in-frame ones, with some missing. The table lists about 100,000 clones, approximately 63% of them singletons, with 20% to 25% in the top ten. Trimming removed 7 bases from V and 6 bases from J; junction bases left unmatched: 2. Per the germline V gene, CDR1 is MNHEY and CDR2 is SMNVEV (reference sequence). CDR3 length: 12 amino acids. This record comes from a study of CD8+ T cells in alopecia areata. Notes on the study in general: For lesional scalp, especially alopecia totalis/universalis, clonality was higher than in normal scalp.

The sequence was collected from a human donor in good health. The chain combines TRBV27 with TRBJ1-2, with 10 bases matching TRBD1. The sample comprised CD8+ T cells sorted from blood. The CDR3 nucleotides read TGTGCCAGCAAGACAGGGGGCAATGGCTACACCTTC. It specifies CASKTGGNGYTF.